These 18 T cell receptor beta chains came from one sample sequenced in a study of T cell repertoires in cytomegalovirus infection. TCRdb re-analysed the reads in MiXCR, keeping a single row per CDR3 protein. The table has under 95,000 distinct CDR3 sequences, under 4.5% seen once. Sequenced input: PBMCs. The origin of the receptors is a human donor in good health (CMV status not recorded). Some clones in this sample may be carry-over from other donors' samples.

This clonotype has ten or more counts. The chain has TRBV7-8 and TRBJ1-5; D is uncertain. Germline CDR1 SGHVS, CDR2 FQNEAQ. The CDR3 has 15 residues. Trimming removed 4 bases from V and 11 bases from J, with 21 bases in between. CDR3 protein: CASSSSVDLLGAQHF. Here the CDR3 DNA reads TGTGCCAGCAGCTCCAGCGTAGACCTCTTGGGAGCCCAGCATTTT.

At least ten counts were recorded for this clonotype. This chain uses TRBV20-1 with TRBJ1-1; 11 nucleotides match TRBD1. Germline loops: CDR1 DFQATT, CDR2 SNEGSKA (reference sequence). V was clipped by 5 bases and J by 4 bases; unmatched bases: 6. CDR3 size: 14 residues. The CDR3 is CSAPDGTGGTEAFF. CDR3 DNA: TGCAGTGCTCCAGACGGGACAGGGGGCACTGAAGCTTTCTTT.

This clonotype was picked up many times. The V gene is TRBV5-4, the J gene TRBJ2-1; D is uncertain. Looked up from germline, CDR1 is SGHNT and CDR2 is YYREEE (reference sequence). Trimming removed 4 bases from V and 9 bases from J, with 23 bases in between. The length of the CDR3 is 16 residues. The CDR3 nucleotides are TGTGCCAGCAGCCCCCGCCTAACGGCCCCCTTTGGTGAGCAGTTCTTC. It translates to CASSPRLTAPFGEQFF.

Many counts were recorded for this clonotype. The chain uses TRBV6-5 and TRBJ2-7, with D tentatively TRBD1 (5 bases). The CDR3 totals 13 residues. Trimming removed 11 bases at V and 2 bases at J, with 16 bases between. The V gene's germline CDR1 is MNHEY and CDR2 SVGAGI. The CDR3 coding sequence is TGTGCCGACAGCGTAGGATTAACCTACGAGCAGTACTTC. This sequence encodes CADSVGLTYEQYF.

The table lists this clonotype with many counts. The CDR3 reads CASSPRGAGTQYF. The CDR3 DNA reads TGTGCCAGCAGCCCCCGGGGGGCCGGGACCCAGTACTTC. This rearrangement joins TRBV7-2 to TRBJ2-5; possible D gene TRBD2, 7 bases. V shed 5 bases and J shed 7 bases, with 14 bases lying between them. This CDR3 has 13 residues. Germline CDR1 and CDR2: SGHTA and FQGNSA.

This clonotype was seen at least ten times. The chain carries TRBV7-6 and TRBJ2-7; the D call may be TRBD1 or TRBD2 (6 bases each). Trimming stripped 1 base from V and 3 bases from J, with 10 bases between. Germline V gene sequence: CDR1 SGHVS, CDR2 FNYEAQ. CDR3 length equals 14 residues. The CDR3 spells CASSLGGAVYEQYF. CDR3 DNA sequence: TGTGCCAGCAGCTTAGGGGGGGCCGTCTACGAGCAGTACTTC. Variable domain in full (rest from reference TRBV7-6 and TRBJ2-7): GAGVSQSPRYKVTKRGQDVALRCDPISGHVSLYWYRQALGQGPEFLTYFNYEAQQDKSGLPNDRFSAERPEGSISTLTIQRTEQRDSAMYRCASSLGGAVYEQYFGPGTRLTVT.

This clonotype was detected ten times or more. The genes are TRBV7-9 and TRBJ2-1, with D hard to call. There are 16 residues in the CDR3. Trimming pared 5 bases from V and 8 bases from J, leaving 22 bases between. Germline lookup yields CDR1 SEHNR and CDR2 FQNEAQ (reference sequence). The CDR3 loop is CASSLSPFGSSDEQFF. The CDR3 bases are TGTGCCAGCAGCCTAAGCCCTTTCGGATCGTCCGATGAGCAGTTCTTC.

This clonotype appeared many times. This chain joins TRBV7-2 and TRBJ2-7; 11 positions match TRBD2. The germline gives CDR1 SGHTA, CDR2 FQGNSA. With V trimmed by 5 bases and J by 2 bases, 5 bases remained unmatched. This CDR3 spans 15 amino acids. The CDR3 region is CASSIGLAGTYEQYF. CDR3 DNA sequence: TGTGCCAGCAGCATTGGACTAGCGGGCACCTACGAGCAGTACTTC.

This clonotype was seen repeatedly, ten times or more. This chain links TRBV6-8 with TRBJ1-1, with unresolved D. V dropped 2 bases and J dropped 5 bases, with 9 bases sitting between them. Germline CDR1 reads MNHGY; CDR2 reads SAAAGT. The CDR3 extends over 13 amino acids. CDR3 DNA sequence: TGTGCCAGCAGTTACGTTATAGGGACTGAAGCTTTCTTT. Translated: CASSYVIGTEAFF.

This clonotype was recorded many times. The chain links TRBV7-2 to TRBJ2-3; unclear D gene. This CDR3 has 14 residues. CDR1 SGHTA and CDR2 FQGNSA come from the germline V gene. The V end lost 0 bases, the J end lost 6 bases, and 10 bases lay between the germline ends. This CDR3 reads CASSLAVQVDTQYF. The DNA for the CDR3 is TGTGCCAGCAGCTTAGCGGTTCAGGTGGATACGCAGTATTTT.

In this sample, this clonotype turned up a few times. The chain employs TRBV7-2 and TRBJ2-1; maybe TRBD2 (6 bases). V was pared by 0 bases and J by 4 bases, with 13 bases between. Germline CDR1 is SGHTA and CDR2 is FQGNSA. CDR3 length: 16 amino acids. CDR3 amino acids: CASSLAKASVYNEQFF. CDR3 coding DNA: TGTGCCAGCAGCTTAGCGAAGGCTAGCGTGTACAATGAGCAGTTCTTC.

On this clonotype itself: Possible read error: a much larger clone is one base away. This chain uses TRBV6-2 or TRBV6-3 with TRBJ2-2; possible D gene TRBD2, 5 bases. This CDR3 contains 14 residues. Germline values: CDR1 MNHEY, CDR2 SVGEGT. Here the CDR3 DNA reads TGTGCCAGCAGTTACCGGAGTTGGTCCGGGAAGCTGTTTTTT. The encoded protein is CASSYRSWSGKLFF.

This clonotype was detected many times. The chain is built from TRBV7-2 and TRBJ2-1; 8 bases are shared with TRBD2. The ends lost 4 bases at V and 7 bases at J; junction bases unmatched: 12. This CDR3 region has 16 residues. CDR1 is SGHTA and CDR2 is FQGNSA in the germline V gene. CDR3 amino acids: CASSSDSAGAGNEQFF. The CDR3 DNA follows: TGTGCCAGCAGCTCAGACTCAGCGGGGGCGGGGAATGAGCAGTTCTTC.

This clonotype was detected ten times or more. The rearrangement joins TRBV6-2 or TRBV6-3 to TRBJ2-3, with 8 bases identical to TRBD2. The J segment lost 5 bases and the V segment lost 0 bases, leaving 7 bases of the junction unmatched. Germline CDR1 is MNHEY and CDR2 is SVGEGT. This CDR3 region has 16 residues. The CDR3 loop is CASSYSTAGAGDTQYF. CDR3 in DNA: TGTGCCAGCAGTTACTCGACAGCGGGAGCGGGAGATACGCAGTATTTT.

This clonotype showed up many times. The chain employs TRBV7-2 and TRBJ2-1; 9 bases map to TRBD2. The CDR3 consists of 16 residues. Germline V lookup: CDR1 SGHTA, CDR2 FQGNSA. The V segment lost 5 bases and the J segment 5 bases; nucleotides outside the gene matches: 10. DNA of the CDR3: TGTGCCAGCAGCCCCGGACTAGCGCGGCGTCACAATGAGCAGTTCTTC. This translates into CASSPGLARRHNEQFF.

This clonotype was found many times. This sequence joins TRBV7-2 and TRBJ2-7, with 10 bases fitting TRBD2. Trimming took 2 bases from V and 7 from J; bases not matched to a gene: 11. CDR1 is SGHTA and CDR2 is FQGNSA in the germline V gene. There are 16 residues in the CDR3. The CDR3 DNA follows: TGTGCCAGCAGCTTACAGTCAGCGGGGGGGCCTGGGGAGCAGTACTTC. Translating gives CASSLQSAGGPGEQYF.

This clonotype was recorded many times. The genes are TRBV7-2 and TRBJ2-7, with a weak D call TRBD1 (6 bases). There are 16 residues in the CDR3. V was clipped by 1 base and J by 4 bases, with 17 bases between them. Germline CDR1 SGHTA, CDR2 FQGNSA. The chain's CDR3 is CASSLGSWGRSYEQYF. In nucleotides, the CDR3 is TGTGCCAGCAGCTTAGGTAGCTGGGGGCGGTCGTACGAGCAGTACTTC.

This clonotype has ten or more counts. The rearrangement joins TRBV10-3 to TRBJ1-2; D is unresolved. The V end was cut by 2 bases, the J end by 5 bases, with 9 bases between. The CDR3 is 13 amino acids. Germline V CDR1 and CDR2: ENHRY, SYGVKD. The DNA of the CDR3 is TGTGCCATCAGTGAGGGGTGGGAGTATGGCTACACCTTC. It yields the protein CAISEGWEYGYTF.